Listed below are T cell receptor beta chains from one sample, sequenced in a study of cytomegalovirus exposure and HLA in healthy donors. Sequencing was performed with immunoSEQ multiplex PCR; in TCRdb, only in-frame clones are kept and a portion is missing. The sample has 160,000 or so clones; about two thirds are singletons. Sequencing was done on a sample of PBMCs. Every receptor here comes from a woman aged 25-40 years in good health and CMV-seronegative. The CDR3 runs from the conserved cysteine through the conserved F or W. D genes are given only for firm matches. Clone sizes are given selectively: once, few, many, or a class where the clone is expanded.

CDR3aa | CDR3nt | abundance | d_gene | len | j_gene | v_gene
CASSLARELETQYF | TGTGCCAGCAGCTTAGCAAGGGAGTTGGAGACCCAGTACTTC | few | NA | 14 | TRBJ2-5 | TRBV7-2
CASSDGDSGNTIYF | TGTGCCAGCAGCGACGGAGACTCTGGAAACACCATATATTTT | NA | NA | 14 | TRBJ1-3 | TRBV28
CASSLGANEQYF | TGTGCCAGCAGCTTAGGAGCCAACGAGCAGTACTTC | few | NA | 12 | TRBJ2-7 | TRBV13
CASSTGQGGYTF | TGTGCCAGCAGCACCGGACAGGGTGGCTACACCTTC | NA | TRBD1 | 12 | TRBJ1-2 | TRBV9
CASRPRTGGTYNEQFF | TGTGCCAGCAGACCACGGACAGGAGGAACCTACAATGAGCAGTTCTTC | few | TRBD1 | 16 | TRBJ2-1 | TRBV7-9
CASSENREGTGELFF | TGTGCCAGCAGTGAAAATCGGGAGGGTACCGGGGAGCTGTTTTTT | NA | TRBD2 | 15 | TRBJ2-2 | TRBV6-1
CASSQSIGHEQFF | TGCGCCAGCAGCCAGTCCATCGGTCATGAGCAGTTCTTC | NA | NA | 13 | TRBJ2-1 | TRBV4-3
CASSLLDRTNYGYTF | TGTGCCAGCAGCTTGCTCGACAGAACTAACTATGGCTACACCTTC | NA | NA | 15 | TRBJ1-2 | TRBV7-9
CASSFSQGFTDTQYF | TGTGCCAGCAGCTTTTCCCAGGGATTCACAGATACGCAGTATTTT | few | NA | 15 | TRBJ2-3 | TRBV11-2
CASSKEVPNQPQHF | TGTGCCAGCAGCAAAGAGGTTCCCAATCAGCCCCAGCATTTT | few | NA | 14 | TRBJ1-5 | TRBV28
CASSEAQGSGNTIYF | TGTGCCAGCAGTGAAGCACAGGGATCTGGAAACACCATATATTTT | few | NA | 15 | TRBJ1-3 | TRBV6-1
CSAGTSDLLVF | TGCAGTGCTGGGACTAGCGATTTGCTGGTCTTC | few | TRBD2 | 11 | TRBJ2-1 | TRBV20-1
CASSYSTGYPGSPLHF | TGTGCCAGCAGTTATTCTACAGGGTACCCAGGTTCACCCCTCCACTTT | NA | NA | 16 | TRBJ1-6 | TRBV6-6
CASSPVDRSYGYTF | TGTGCCAGCAGTCCCGTCGACAGGTCCTATGGCTACACCTTC | once | NA | 14 | TRBJ1-2 | TRBV28
CASGGFIEKLFF | TGTGCCAGCGGGGGGTTTATTGAAAAACTGTTTTTT | NA | NA | 12 | TRBJ1-4 | TRBV25-1
CAISESDIRVLPPEAFF | TGTGCCATCAGTGAGTCGGATATCAGGGTTTTGCCGCCTGAAGCTTTCTTT | NA | NA | 17 | TRBJ1-1 | TRBV10-3
CASSRIPGSANEKLFF | TGCGCCAGCAGTCGAATACCGGGATCCGCTAATGAAAAACTGTTTTTT | few | NA | 16 | TRBJ1-4 | TRBV5-1
CASSGVPNTEAFF | TGTGCCAGTTCAGGGGTCCCTAACACTGAAGCTTTCTTT | once | NA | 13 | TRBJ1-1 | TRBV2
CASSRGEQEQYF | TGTGCCAGCAGCCGTGGAGAGCAAGAGCAGTACTTC | once | NA | 12 | TRBJ2-7 | TRBV9
CASSWRARSSGEGGEQFF | TGTGCCAGCAGCTGGAGGGCCAGGTCTAGCGGGGAGGGGGGTGAGCAGTTCTTC | NA | TRBD2 | 18 | TRBJ2-1 | TRBV7-8
CASNSRRGQGLNQPQHF | TGTGCCAGCAATTCCCGGAGAGGCCAGGGATTAAATCAGCCCCAGCATTTT | NA | NA | 17 | TRBJ1-5 | TRBV28
CASSELERGNEQFF | TGTGCCAGCAGTGAATTGGAGCGGGGCAATGAGCAGTTCTTC | NA | TRBD2 | 14 | TRBJ2-1 | TRBV25-1
CASSFKPGDGEQFF | TGTGCTAGCAGCTTTAAACCGGGAGACGGTGAGCAGTTCTTC | once | NA | 14 | TRBJ2-1 | TRBV7-7
CASSQSGHIHKNSNQPQHF | TGCGCCAGCAGCCAGTCAGGGCATATCCACAAAAATAGCAATCAGCCCCAGCATTTT | NA | NA | 19 | TRBJ1-5 | TRBV4-1
CASSKRDTWNTEAFF | TGTGCCAGCTCGAAACGGGACACCTGGAACACTGAAGCTTTCTTT | NA | NA | 15 | TRBJ1-1 | TRBV27
CASSSPGWAGATDTQYF | TGTGCCAGCAGCTCCCCAGGGTGGGCGGGGGCCACGGATACGCAGTATTTT | few | NA | 17 | TRBJ2-3 | TRBV5-6
CASSYQGAGGYTF | TGTGCCAGCAGTTACCAGGGGGCAGGAGGCTACACCTTC | NA | TRBD1 | 13 | TRBJ1-2 | TRBV6-5
CSVATGFKEKLFF | TGCAGCGTTGCGACAGGGTTTAAGGAAAAACTGTTTTTT | NA | TRBD1 | 13 | TRBJ1-4 | TRBV29-1
CASSQLGRGEQQYF | TGTGCCAGCAGCCAACTCGGGAGGGGGGAGCAGCAGTACTTC | NA | TRBD2 | 14 | TRBJ2-7 | TRBV14
CASSSGTGWLEAFF | TGTGCCAGCAGTTCCGGGACAGGGTGGTTGGAAGCTTTCTTT | NA | TRBD1 | 14 | TRBJ1-1 | TRBV27
CASSSVPGNEQFF | TGTGCCAGTAGTTCTGTGCCGGGCAATGAGCAGTTCTTC | few | NA | 13 | TRBJ2-1 | TRBV19
CATRPRDRGLQETQYF | TGTGCCACCAGGCCCCGGGACAGGGGGCTTCAAGAGACCCAGTACTTC | NA | TRBD1 | 16 | TRBJ2-5 | TRBV2
CASHAAAEAFF | TGTGCCAGCCATGCGGCAGCTGAAGCTTTCTTT | NA | NA | 11 | TRBJ1-1 | TRBV7-9
CASSLIPSGGGTGELFF | TGCGCCAGCAGCTTGATCCCTAGCGGGGGTGGAACCGGGGAGCTGTTTTTT | NA | TRBD2 | 17 | TRBJ2-2 | TRBV5-1
CASSLTPGLGDGEQFF | TGTGCCAGCTCCCTAACACCGGGACTAGGGGATGGTGAGCAGTTCTTC | NA | TRBD2 | 16 | TRBJ2-1 | TRBV18
CASSDWRSNSYEQYF | TGTGCCAGCAGTGATTGGCGGAGCAACTCCTACGAGCAGTACTTC | NA | NA | 15 | TRBJ2-7 | TRBV6-1
CASSPLLLRQGGFYSNQPQHF | TGTGCCAGCAGTCCCCTCTTACTTCGACAGGGGGGATTCTATAGCAATCAGCCCCAGCATTTT | NA | TRBD1 | 21 | TRBJ1-5 | TRBV28
CAISVPNRGLSSGNTIYF | TGTGCCATCAGTGTGCCCAACAGGGGCCTTAGCTCTGGAAACACCATATATTTT | NA | TRBD1 | 18 | TRBJ1-3 | TRBV10-3
CASSLGGSAGNTIYF | TGTGCCAGCAGCTTGGGAGGGTCGGCTGGAAACACCATATATTTT | NA | NA | 15 | TRBJ1-3 | TRBV5-4
CASSRLPGQGNEQFF | TGTGCCAGCAGCCGCCTGCCGGGACAGGGAAATGAGCAGTTCTTC | NA | TRBD1 | 15 | TRBJ2-1 | TRBV7-7